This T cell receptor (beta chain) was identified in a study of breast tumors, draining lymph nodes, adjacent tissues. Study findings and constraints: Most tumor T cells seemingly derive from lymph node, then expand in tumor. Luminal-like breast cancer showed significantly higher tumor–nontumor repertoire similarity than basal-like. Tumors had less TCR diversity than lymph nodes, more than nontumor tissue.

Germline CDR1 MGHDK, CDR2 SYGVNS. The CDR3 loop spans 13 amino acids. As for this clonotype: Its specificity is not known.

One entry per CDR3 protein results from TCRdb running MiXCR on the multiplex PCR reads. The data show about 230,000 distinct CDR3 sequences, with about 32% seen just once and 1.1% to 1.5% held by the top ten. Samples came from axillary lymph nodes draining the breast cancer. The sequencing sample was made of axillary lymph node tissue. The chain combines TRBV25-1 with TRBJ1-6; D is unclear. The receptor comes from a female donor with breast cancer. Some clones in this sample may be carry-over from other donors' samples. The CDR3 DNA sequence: TGTGCTAGTCCGCCGGGGTTCAATTCACCCCTCCACTTT. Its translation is CASPPGFNSPLHF. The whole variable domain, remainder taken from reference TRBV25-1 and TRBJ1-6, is EADIYQTPRYLVIGTGKKITLECSQTMGHDKMYWYQQDPGMELHLIHYSYGVNSTEKGDLSSESTVSRIRTEHFPLTLESARPSHTSQYLCASPPGFNSPLHFGNGTRLTVT.